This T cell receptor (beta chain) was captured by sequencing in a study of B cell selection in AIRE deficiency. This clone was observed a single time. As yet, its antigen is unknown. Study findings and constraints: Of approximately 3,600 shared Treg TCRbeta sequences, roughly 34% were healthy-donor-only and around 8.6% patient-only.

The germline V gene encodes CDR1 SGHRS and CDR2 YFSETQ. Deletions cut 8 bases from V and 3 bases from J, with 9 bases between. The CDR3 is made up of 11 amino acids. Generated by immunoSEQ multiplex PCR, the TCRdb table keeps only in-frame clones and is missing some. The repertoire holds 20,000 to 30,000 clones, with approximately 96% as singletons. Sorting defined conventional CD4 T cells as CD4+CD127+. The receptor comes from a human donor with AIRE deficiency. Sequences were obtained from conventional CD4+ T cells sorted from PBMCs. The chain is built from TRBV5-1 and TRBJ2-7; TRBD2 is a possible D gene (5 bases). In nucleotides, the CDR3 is TGCGCCAGTAGGACTGGCTACGAGCAGTACTTC. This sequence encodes CASRTGYEQYF.